This T cell receptor beta chain is drawn from a study of spatial heterogeneity in lung cancer. In the study overall: An average of more than ten raw reads was observed per unique TCR and UMI combination.

On this clonotype: It may be a read error: a sequence one base away is much more abundant.

A distinct unique molecular identifier was carried by each TCR cDNA molecule. In TCRdb, the 5' RACE reads were re-called with MiXCR into one record per CDR3 protein. The table records approximately 40,000 distinct CDR3 sequences, roughly 15% of them present only once. Documented time point: sample taken at primary tumor resection. Unsorted whole RNA of tumor, nontumor lung or frozen PBMC was sequenced. The TCR comes from a male donor with early-stage non-small cell lung cancer. This specimen was PBMCs, taken at surgery.

CDR3 sequence reads: CASSLGDEQYF. The CDR3 DNA reads TGTGCCAGCAGCTTAGGGGACGAGCAGTACTTC. The rearrangement uses TRBV7-9 and TRBJ2-7; D is uncertain. There are 11 residues in the CDR3. V was pared by 1 base and J by 5 bases, with 3 bases between. CDR1 is SEHNR and CDR2 is FQNEAQ in the germline V gene (reference sequence). The full variable domain, rest sourced from reference TRBV7-9 and TRBJ2-7, is DTGVSQNPRHKITKRGQNVTFRCDPISEHNRLYWYRQTLGQGPEFLTYFQNEAQLEKSRLLSDRFSAERPKGSFSTLEIQRTEQGDSAMYLCASSLGDEQYFGPGTRLTVT.